This T cell receptor (beta chain) emerged from a study of blood T cell repertoires in COVID-19. The authors' processing: Using reference gene primer amplification, nucleated cell counts were estimated. TCRdb's copy holds only in-frame clones and misses some; the assay was immunoSEQ multiplex PCR. The DNA gave D and trimming, while V, J and clone size come from that table. The table lists a few hundred thousand clones, over 80% of them singletons. The CDR3 contains 12 residues. Per the germline V gene, CDR1 is MDHEN and CDR2 is SYDVKM. J gave up 11 bases and V 2 bases, and 3 bases lay outside the gene matches. A Seattle source enrolled patients during active infection and followed them longitudinally.

The chain uses TRBV28 and TRBJ1-1; 9 nucleotides agree with TRBD1. Sequences were obtained from peripheral blood. The TCR sequence derives from a woman between 50 and 59 years old with COVID-19, enrolled during active disease. The CDR3: CASSLGTGTAFF. The CDR3 DNA is TGTGCCAGCAGTTTAGGGACAGGGACGGCTTTCTTT. Full variable domain (remainder filled in from reference TRBV28 and TRBJ1-1): DVKVTQSSRYLVKRTGEKVFLECVQDMDHENMFWYRQDPGLGLRLIYFSYDVKMKEKGDIPEGYSVSREKKERFSLILESASTNQTSMYLCASSLGTGTAFFGQGTRLTVV.